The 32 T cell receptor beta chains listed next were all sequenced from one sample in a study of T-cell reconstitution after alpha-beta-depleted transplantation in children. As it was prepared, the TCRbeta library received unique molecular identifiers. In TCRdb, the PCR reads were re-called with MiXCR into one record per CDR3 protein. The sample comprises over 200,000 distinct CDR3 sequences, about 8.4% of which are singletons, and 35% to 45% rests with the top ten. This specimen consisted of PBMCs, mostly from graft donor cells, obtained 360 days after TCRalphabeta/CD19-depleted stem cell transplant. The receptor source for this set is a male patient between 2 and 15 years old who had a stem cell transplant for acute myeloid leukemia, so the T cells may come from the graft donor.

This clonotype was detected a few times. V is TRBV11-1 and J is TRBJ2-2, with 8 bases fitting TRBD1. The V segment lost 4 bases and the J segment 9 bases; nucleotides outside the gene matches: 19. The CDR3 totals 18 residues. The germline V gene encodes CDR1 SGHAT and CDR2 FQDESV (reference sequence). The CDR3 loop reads CASSWTGSYTRSPRELFF. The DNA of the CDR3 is TGTGCCAGCAGCTGGACAGGGAGTTACACCCGCAGTCCACGGGAGCTGTTTTTT.

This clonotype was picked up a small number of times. CDR3: CSVAQARGGIGTQYF. The CDR3 DNA sequence: TGCAGCGTTGCACAGGCTCGGGGTGGGATAGGTACGCAGTATTTT. V is TRBV29-1 and J is TRBJ2-3; either TRBD1 or TRBD2 may fit D (5 bases each). V was clipped by 4 bases and J by 8 bases, with 22 bases between them. CDR3 length equals 15 residues. Germline CDR1 and CDR2: SQVTM and ANQGSEA.

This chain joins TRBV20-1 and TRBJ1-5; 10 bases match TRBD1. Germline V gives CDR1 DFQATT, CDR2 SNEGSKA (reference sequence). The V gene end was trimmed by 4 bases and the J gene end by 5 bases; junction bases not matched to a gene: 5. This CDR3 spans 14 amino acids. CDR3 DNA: TGCAGTGCTACTTCGGACAGGGGGTATCAGCCCCAGCATTTT. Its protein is CSATSDRGYQPQHF.

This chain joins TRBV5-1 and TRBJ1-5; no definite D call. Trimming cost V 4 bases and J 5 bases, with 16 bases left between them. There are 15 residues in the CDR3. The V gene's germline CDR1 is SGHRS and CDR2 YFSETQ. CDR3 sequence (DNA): TGCGCCAGCAGCCCGGGAGGGCAGGCCCATCAGCCCCAGCATTTT. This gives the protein CASSPGGQAHQPQHF. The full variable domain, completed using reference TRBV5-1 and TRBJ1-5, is KAGVTQTPRYLIKTRGQQVTLSCSPISGHRSVSWYQQTPGQGLQFLFEYFSETQRNKGNFPGRFSGRQFSNSRSEMNVSTLELGDSALYLCASSPGGQAHQPQHFGDGTRLSIL.

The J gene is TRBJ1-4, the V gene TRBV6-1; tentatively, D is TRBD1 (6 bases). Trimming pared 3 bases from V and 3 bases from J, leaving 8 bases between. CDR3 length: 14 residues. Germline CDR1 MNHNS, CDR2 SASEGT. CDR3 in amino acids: CASSDRGPNEKLFF. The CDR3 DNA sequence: TGTGCCAGCAGTGACAGGGGCCCTAATGAAAAACTGTTTTTT.

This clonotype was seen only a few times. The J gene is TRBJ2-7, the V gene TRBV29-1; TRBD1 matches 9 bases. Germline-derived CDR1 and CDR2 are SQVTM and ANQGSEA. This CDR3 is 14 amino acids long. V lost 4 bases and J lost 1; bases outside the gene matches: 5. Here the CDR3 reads CSVAVQGASYEQYF. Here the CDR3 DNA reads TGCAGCGTTGCTGTACAGGGGGCATCCTACGAGCAGTACTTC.

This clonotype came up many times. The CDR3 nucleotides are TGTGCCAGCAGCCAGAGGAGTGAAGAAAAACTGTTTTTT. Translated, it gives CASSQRSEEKLFF. The chain uses TRBV3-1 and TRBJ1-4, with D hard to call. Looked up from germline, CDR1 is LGHDT and CDR2 is YNNKEL (reference sequence). The CDR3 has 13 residues. V lost 3 bases to trimming and J lost 8 bases, with 10 bases between them.

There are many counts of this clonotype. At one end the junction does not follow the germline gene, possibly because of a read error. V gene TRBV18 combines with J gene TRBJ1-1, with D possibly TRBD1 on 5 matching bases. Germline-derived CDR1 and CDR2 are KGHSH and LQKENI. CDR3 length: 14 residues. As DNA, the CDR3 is TGCGCCAGCAGCCCCCAGGGTCTGAACACTGAAGCTTTCTTT. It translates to CASSPQGLNTEAFF.

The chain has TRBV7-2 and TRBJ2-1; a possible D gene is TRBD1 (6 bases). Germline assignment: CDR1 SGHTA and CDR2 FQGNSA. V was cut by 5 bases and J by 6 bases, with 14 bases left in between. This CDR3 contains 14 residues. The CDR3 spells CASSPGAFCNEQFF. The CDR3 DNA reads TGTGCCAGCAGCCCAGGGGCCTTCTGCAATGAGCAGTTCTTC.

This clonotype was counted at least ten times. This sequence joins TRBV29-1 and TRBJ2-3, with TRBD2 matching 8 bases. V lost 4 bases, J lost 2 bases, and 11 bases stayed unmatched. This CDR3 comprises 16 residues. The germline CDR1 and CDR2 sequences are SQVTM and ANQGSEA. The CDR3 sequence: CSVALIAGPFTDTQYF. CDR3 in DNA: TGCAGCGTTGCCCTAATAGCGGGGCCATTCACAGATACGCAGTATTTT.

The chain's CDR3 is CASSGSMANTGELFF. The CDR3 DNA reads as TGCGCCAGCAGCGGGAGTATGGCGAACACCGGGGAGCTGTTTTTT. The chain recombines TRBV5-1 with TRBJ2-2, with TRBD2 as a possible D gene (5 bases). Trimming stripped 4 bases from V and 0 bases from J, with 10 bases between. The germline gives CDR1 SGHRS, CDR2 YFSETQ. The CDR3 is made up of 15 amino acids.

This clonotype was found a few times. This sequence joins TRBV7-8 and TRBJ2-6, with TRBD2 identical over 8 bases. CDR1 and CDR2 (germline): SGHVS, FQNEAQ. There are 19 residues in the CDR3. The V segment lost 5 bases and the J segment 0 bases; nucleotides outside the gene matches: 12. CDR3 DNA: TGTGCCAGCAGCGATCCCCCTAGCGGGTTGAACTCTGGGGCCAACGTCCTGACTTTC. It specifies CASSDPPSGLNSGANVLTF.

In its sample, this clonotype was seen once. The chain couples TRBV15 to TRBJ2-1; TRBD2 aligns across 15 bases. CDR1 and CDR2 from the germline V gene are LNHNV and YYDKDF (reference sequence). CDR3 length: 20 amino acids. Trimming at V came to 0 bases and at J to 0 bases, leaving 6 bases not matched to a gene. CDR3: CATSRDLGTSGRSSYNEQFF. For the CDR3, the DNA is TGTGCCACCAGCAGAGATCTCGGGACTAGCGGGAGGAGCTCCTACAATGAGCAGTTCTTC.

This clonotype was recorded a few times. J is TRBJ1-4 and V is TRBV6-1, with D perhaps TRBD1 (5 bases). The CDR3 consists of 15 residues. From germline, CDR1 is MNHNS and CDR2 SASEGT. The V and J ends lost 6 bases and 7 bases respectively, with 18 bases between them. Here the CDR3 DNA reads TGTGCCAGCAGCCCCGGCCCTGCAAGGGGTGAAAAACTGTTTTTT. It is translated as CASSPGPARGEKLFF.

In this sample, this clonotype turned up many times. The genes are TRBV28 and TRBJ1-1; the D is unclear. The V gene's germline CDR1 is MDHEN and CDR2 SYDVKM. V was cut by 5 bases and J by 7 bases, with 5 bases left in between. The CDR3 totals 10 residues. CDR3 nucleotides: TGTGCCAGCAGTAGGGTTGAAGCTTTCTTT. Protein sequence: CASSRVEAFF.

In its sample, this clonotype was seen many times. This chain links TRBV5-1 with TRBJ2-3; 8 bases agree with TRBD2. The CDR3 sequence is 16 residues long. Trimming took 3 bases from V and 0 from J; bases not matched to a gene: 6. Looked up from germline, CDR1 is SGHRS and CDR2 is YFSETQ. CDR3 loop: CASSSGLAESTDTQYF. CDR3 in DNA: TGCGCCAGCAGCTCCGGACTAGCTGAAAGCACAGATACGCAGTATTTT.

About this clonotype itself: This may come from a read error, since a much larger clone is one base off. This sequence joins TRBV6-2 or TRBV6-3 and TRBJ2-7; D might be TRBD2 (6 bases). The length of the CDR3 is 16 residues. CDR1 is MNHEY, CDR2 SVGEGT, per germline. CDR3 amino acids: CASTPLRDLSSNEQYF. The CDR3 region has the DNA TGTGCCAGCACCCCCCTCCGGGACTTAAGCTCCAACGAGCAGTACTTC.

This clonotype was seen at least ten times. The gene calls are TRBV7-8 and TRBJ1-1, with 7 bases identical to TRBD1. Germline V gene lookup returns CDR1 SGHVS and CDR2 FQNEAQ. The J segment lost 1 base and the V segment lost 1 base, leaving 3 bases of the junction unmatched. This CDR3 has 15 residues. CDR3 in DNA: TGTGCCAGCAGCTTAGGACAGGGCGAGAACACTGAAGCTTTCTTT. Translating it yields CASSLGQGENTEAFF.

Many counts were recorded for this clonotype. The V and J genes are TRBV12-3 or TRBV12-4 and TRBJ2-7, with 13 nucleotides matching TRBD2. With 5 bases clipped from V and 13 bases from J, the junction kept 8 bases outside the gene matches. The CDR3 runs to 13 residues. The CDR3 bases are TGTGCCAGCAGTCCTAGGACTAGCGGGAGACGATACTTC. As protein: CASSPRTSGRRYF.

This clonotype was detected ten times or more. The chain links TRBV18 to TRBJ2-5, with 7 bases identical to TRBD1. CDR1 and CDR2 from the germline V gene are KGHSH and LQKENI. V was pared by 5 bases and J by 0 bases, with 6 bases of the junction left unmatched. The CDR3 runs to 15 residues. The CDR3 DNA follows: TGTGCCAGCTCAGCGACAGGGCCGTACCAAGAGACCCAGTACTTC. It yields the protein CASSATGPYQETQYF.

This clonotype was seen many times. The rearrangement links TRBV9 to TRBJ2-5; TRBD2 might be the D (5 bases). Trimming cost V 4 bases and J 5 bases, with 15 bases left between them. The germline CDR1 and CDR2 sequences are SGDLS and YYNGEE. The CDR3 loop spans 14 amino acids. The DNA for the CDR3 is TGTGCCAGCAGCCCCGAGGTCGGGATGGAGACCCAGTACTTC. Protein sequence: CASSPEVGMETQYF. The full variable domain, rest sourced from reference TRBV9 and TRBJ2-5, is DSGVTQTPKHLITATGQRVTLRCSPRSGDLSVYWYQQSLDQGLQFLIQYYNGEERAKGNILERFSAQQFPDLHSELNLSSLELGDSALYFCASSPEVGMETQYFGPGTRLLVL.

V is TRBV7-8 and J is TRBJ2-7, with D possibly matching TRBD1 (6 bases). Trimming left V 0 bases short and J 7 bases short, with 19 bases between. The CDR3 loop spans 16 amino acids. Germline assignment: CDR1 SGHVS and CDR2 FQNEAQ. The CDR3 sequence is CASSLAVTGDLWEQYF. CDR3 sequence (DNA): TGTGCCAGCAGCTTAGCAGTGACAGGCGACCTCTGGGAGCAGTACTTC. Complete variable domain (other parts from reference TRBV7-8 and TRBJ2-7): GAGVSQSPRYKVAKRGQDVALRCDPISGHVSLFWYQQALGQGPEFLTYFQNEAQLDKSGLPSDRFFAERPEGSVSTLKIQRTQQEDSAVYLCASSLAVTGDLWEQYFGPGTRLTVT.

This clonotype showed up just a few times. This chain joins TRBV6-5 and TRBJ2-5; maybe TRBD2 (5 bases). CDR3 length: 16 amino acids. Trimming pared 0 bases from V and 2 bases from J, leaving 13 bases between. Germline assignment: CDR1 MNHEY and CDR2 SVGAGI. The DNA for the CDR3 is TGTGCCAGCAGTTACTCCGGGATAGGGTTTCAAGAGACCCAGTACTTC. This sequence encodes CASSYSGIGFQETQYF.

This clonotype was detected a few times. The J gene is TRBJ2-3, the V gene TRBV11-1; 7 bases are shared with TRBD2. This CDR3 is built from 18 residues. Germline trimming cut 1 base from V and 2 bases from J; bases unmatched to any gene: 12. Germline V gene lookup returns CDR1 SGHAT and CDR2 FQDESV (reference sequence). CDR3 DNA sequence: TGTGCCAGCAGCTTAGAAGGGCGGGGGAACCGGTACACAGATACGCAGTATTTT. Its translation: CASSLEGRGNRYTDTQYF.

The DNA of the CDR3 is TGCGCCAGCAGCCCAGGGACAGTTTCCAATCAGCCCCAGCATTTT. It translates to CASSPGTVSNQPQHF. The V and J genes are TRBV5-1 and TRBJ1-5; TRBD1 agrees at 7 bases. V trimming: 4 bases; J trimming: 3 bases; junction bases outside the gene matches: 7. The germline CDR1 and CDR2 sequences are SGHRS and YFSETQ. The CDR3 loop spans 15 amino acids.

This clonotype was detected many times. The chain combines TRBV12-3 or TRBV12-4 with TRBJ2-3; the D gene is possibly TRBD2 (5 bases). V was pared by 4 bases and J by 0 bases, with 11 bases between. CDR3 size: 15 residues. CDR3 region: CASSSRGWSTDTQYF. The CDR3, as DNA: TGTGCCAGCAGTTCACGGGGTTGGAGCACAGATACGCAGTATTTT.

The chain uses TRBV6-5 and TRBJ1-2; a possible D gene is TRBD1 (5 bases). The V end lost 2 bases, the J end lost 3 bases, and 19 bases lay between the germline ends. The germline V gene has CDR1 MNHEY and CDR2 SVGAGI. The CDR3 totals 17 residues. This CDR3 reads CASSYGTRTRAYYGYTF. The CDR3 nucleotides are TGTGCCAGCAGTTACGGTACCAGGACAAGGGCTTACTATGGCTACACCTTC.

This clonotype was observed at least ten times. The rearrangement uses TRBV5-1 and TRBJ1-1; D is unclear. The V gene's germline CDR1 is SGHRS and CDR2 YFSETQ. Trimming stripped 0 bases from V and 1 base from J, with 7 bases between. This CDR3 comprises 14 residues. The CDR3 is CASSLVPENTEAFF. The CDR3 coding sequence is TGCGCCAGCAGCTTGGTTCCAGAGAACACTGAAGCTTTCTTT.

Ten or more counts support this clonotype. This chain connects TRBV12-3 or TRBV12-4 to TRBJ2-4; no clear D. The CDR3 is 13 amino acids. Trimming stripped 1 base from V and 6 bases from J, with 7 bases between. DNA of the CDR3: TGTGCCAGCAGTTTAGGGCCCTTAAACATTCAGTACTTC. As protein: CASSLGPLNIQYF.

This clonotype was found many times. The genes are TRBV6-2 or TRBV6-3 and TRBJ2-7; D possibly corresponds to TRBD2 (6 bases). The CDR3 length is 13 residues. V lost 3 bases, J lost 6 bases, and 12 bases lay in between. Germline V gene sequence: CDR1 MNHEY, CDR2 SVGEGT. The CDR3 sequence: CASSYDAGREQYV. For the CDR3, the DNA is TGTGCCAGCAGTTATGATGCGGGGCGCGAGCAGTACGTC.

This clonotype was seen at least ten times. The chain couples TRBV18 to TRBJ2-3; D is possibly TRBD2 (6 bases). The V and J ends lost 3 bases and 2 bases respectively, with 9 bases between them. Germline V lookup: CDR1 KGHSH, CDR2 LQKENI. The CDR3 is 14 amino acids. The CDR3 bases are TGTGCCAGCTCACCGACGCGGGACACAGATACGCAGTATTTT. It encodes CASSPTRDTDTQYF.

CDR3 bases: TGTGCCTGGAGTGCGCGTACTAGGAATGAGCAGTTCTTC. It encodes CAWSARTRNEQFF. The chain recombines TRBV30 with TRBJ2-1, with TRBD2 as a possible D gene (5 bases). This CDR3 has 13 amino acids. The germline V gene has CDR1 GTSNPN and CDR2 SVGIG (reference sequence). Trimming pared 1 base from V and 7 bases from J, leaving 11 bases between.